These 9 T cell receptor beta chains were all obtained from the same sample, sequenced in a study of T-cell reconstitution after alpha-beta-depleted transplantation in children. Preparation of the TCRbeta library was carried out with unique molecular identifiers. TCRdb used MiXCR to reprocess the PCR reads, holding one entry per CDR3 protein. The sample holds 490,000 or so distinct CDR3 sequences, 8% to 11% seen once. The specimen comprised PBMCs, sampled before TCRalphabeta/CD19-depleted stem cell transplant. Receptors were obtained from a child aged 2-9 years with inherited bone marrow failure, due to receive a stem cell transplant.

The gene calls are TRBV12-3 or TRBV12-4 and TRBJ2-1; TRBD1 might be the D (5 bases). The CDR3 has 17 residues. The V and J ends lost 5 bases and 0 bases respectively, with 17 bases between them. CDR3 bases: TGTGCCAGCAGTGGGCAGGGTTTTCTTCGCTCCTACAATGAGCAGTTCTTC. It specifies CASSGQGFLRSYNEQFF.

This clonotype appeared many times. The chain joins TRBV29-1 to TRBJ1-1; 7 bases are a match to TRBD1. J was trimmed by 0 bases and V by 5 bases; bases with no gene match: 3. Germline lookup yields CDR1 SQVTM and CDR2 ANQGSEA. The CDR3 extends over 13 amino acids. CDR3 in amino acids: CSVRTGMNTEAFF. In nucleotides, the CDR3 is TGCAGCGTTCGGACAGGTATGAACACTGAAGCTTTCTTT.

Many counts were recorded for this clonotype. The chain uses TRBV20-1 and TRBJ1-1; D is unclear. CDR1 and CDR2 (germline): DFQATT, SNEGSKA (reference sequence). V lost 3 bases, J lost 1 base, and 9 bases lay in between. The CDR3 length is 13 residues. The CDR3 DNA sequence: TGCAGTGCTAGGCCAGACCCGAACACTGAAGCTTTCTTT. It yields the protein CSARPDPNTEAFF.

The V gene is TRBV12-3 or TRBV12-4, the J gene TRBJ2-2; D is uncertain. The CDR3 has 12 amino acids. Trimming pared 5 bases from V and 8 bases from J, leaving 9 bases between. The CDR3 loop reads CASSDLGGELFF. In nucleotides, the CDR3 is TGTGCCAGCAGTGATCTCGGGGGGGAGCTGTTTTTT.

This clonotype was detected ten times or more. The CDR3 spells CASSQEALEAPREQYF. Here the CDR3 DNA reads TGTGCCAGCAGCCAAGAGGCCTTAGAGGCCCCTAGGGAGCAGTACTTC. The chain carries TRBV4-2 and TRBJ2-7; D gene unclear. Trimming removed 0 bases at V and 7 bases at J, with 19 bases between. The CDR3 consists of 16 residues. In germline, CDR1 is LGHNA, CDR2 YNFKEQ.

At least ten counts were recorded for this clonotype. V usage is TRBV28 and J usage is TRBJ1-2; TRBD1 aligns across 9 bases. The CDR3 consists of 16 residues. The germline V gene encodes CDR1 MDHEN and CDR2 SYDVKM. V lost 6 bases, J lost 8 bases, and 16 bases stayed unmatched. The CDR3 loop reads CASSPPGDRVGEGYTF. CDR3 DNA sequence: TGTGCCAGCAGCCCCCCCGGGGACAGGGTTGGCGAGGGCTACACCTTC.

This clonotype was detected many times. The chain has TRBV6-1 and TRBJ2-3; D not certain. CDR1 and CDR2 (germline): MNHNS, SASEGT. The V gene lost 6 bases and the J gene lost 2 bases, with 9 bases spanning the gap. The CDR3 is 13 amino acids. CDR3 coding DNA: TGTGCCAGCAGGCCCTTCCTCACAGATACGCAGTATTTT. It specifies CASRPFLTDTQYF.

This clonotype occurred a few times. The chain recombines TRBV20-1 with TRBJ2-3; the match to TRBD2 covers 11 bases. Unmatched junction bases numbered 4, after V lost 0 bases and J lost 2 bases. The CDR3 runs 16 residues. Germline values: CDR1 DFQATT, CDR2 SNEGSKA (reference sequence). This CDR3 is CSARDPLAGVTDTQYF. The CDR3 DNA reads as TGCAGTGCTAGAGATCCACTAGCGGGAGTCACAGATACGCAGTATTTT.

This clonotype was counted at least ten times. V gene TRBV24-1 combines with J gene TRBJ2-5, with 7 bases fitting TRBD1. The CDR3 sequence is 14 residues long. Trimming cost V 1 base and J 3 bases; bases outside gene matches: 1. Germline V gene lookup returns CDR1 KGHDR and CDR2 SFDVKD. Here the CDR3 DNA reads TGTGCCACCAGTGATTTTACAGGGGAAGAGACCCAGTACTTC. Translated, it gives CATSDFTGEETQYF.